The TCR beta chain described here comes from a study of blood T cell repertoires in COVID-19. How the authors handled the data: For nucleated cells, counts were estimated from reference gene primer amplification. Repertoires were generated with immunoSEQ multiplex PCR, while TCRdb's copy carries only in-frame clones and drops some. V and J calls and clone size follow that table, whereas D and trimming were derived from the DNA. The table has about 130,000 clones, 81% seen once. There are 14 residues in the CDR3. Germline V gene lookup returns CDR1 ENHRY and CDR2 SYGVKD. Trimming removed 7 bases from V and 6 bases from J; junction bases left unmatched: 10.

The V and J genes are TRBV10-3 and TRBJ2-3; 7 bases are a match to TRBD1. This sequence originates from a man aged 25 to 45 with COVID-19, enrolled during active disease. Material for sequencing was peripheral blood. The CDR3 protein is CAITRQGRSDTQYF. Here the CDR3 DNA reads TGTGCCATCACCCGACAGGGAAGAAGCGATACGCAGTATTTT.